This T cell receptor beta chain was retrieved from a study of identical twins. For this clonotype: Its antigen is currently unknown.

Findings of the study overall: Analyses based on zero insertions could be partly confounded by invariant MAIT and iNKT cells.

The CDR3 spans 16 residues. Looked up from germline, CDR1 is SGHAT and CDR2 is FQNNGV. V was clipped by 3 bases and J by 6 bases, with 17 bases between them. Each cDNA held unique molecular identifiers, and template switching gave it a universal primer site. TCRdb re-derived calls from the 5' RACE reads in MiXCR, one entry per CDR3 protein. Found here are approximately 500,000 distinct CDR3 sequences, 20% to 25% of them singletons; the top ten hold about 2.7%. These data also featured in a second study, about T cells expressing NK-cell markers. That source adds: Sorting was limited to alpha-beta TCR-expressing T cells with an anti-gamma-delta TCR antibody in several experiments.

The chain links TRBV11-2 to TRBJ2-2; perhaps TRBD1 as D (6 bases). This TCR was sampled from a woman aged 18-29 years in good health. Material for sequencing was CD4+ T cells sorted from blood. This chain's CDR3 is CASSFGFTAGAGELFF. DNA for the CDR3: TGTGCCAGCAGCTTCGGATTTACAGCAGGGGCCGGGGAGCTGTTTTTT.